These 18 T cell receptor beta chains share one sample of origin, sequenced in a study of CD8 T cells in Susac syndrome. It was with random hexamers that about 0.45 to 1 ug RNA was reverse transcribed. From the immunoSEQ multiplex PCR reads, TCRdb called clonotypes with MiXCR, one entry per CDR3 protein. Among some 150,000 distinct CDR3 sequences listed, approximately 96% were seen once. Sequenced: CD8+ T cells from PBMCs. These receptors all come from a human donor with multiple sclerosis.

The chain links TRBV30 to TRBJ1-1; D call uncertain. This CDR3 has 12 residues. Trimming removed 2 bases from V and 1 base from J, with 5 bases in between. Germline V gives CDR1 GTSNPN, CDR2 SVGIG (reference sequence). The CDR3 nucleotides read TGTGCCTGGAGTTATGGGAACACTGAAGCTTTCTTT. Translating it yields CAWSYGNTEAFF.

CDR3 protein: CASTPFPQGRYNEQFF. CDR3 DNA sequence: TGCGCCAGCACCCCGTTCCCGCAGGGTCGATACAATGAGCAGTTCTTC. This rearrangement joins TRBV5-1 to TRBJ2-1, with D possibly matching TRBD1 (5 bases). CDR3 length equals 16 residues. Trimming took 6 bases from V and 4 from J, leaving 20 bases between them. From germline, CDR1 is SGHRS and CDR2 YFSETQ.

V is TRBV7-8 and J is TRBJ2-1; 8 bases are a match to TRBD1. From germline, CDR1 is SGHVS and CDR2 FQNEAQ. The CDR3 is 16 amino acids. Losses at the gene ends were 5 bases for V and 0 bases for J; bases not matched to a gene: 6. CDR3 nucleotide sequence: TGTGCCAGCAGCCCCTGGACAGGGAGCTCCTACAATGAGCAGTTCTTC. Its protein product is CASSPWTGSSYNEQFF.

Written as DNA, the CDR3 is TGCAGCGTTTCCGACAGACGGGAGACCCAGTACTTC. Its protein is CSVSDRRETQYF. The chain couples TRBV29-1 to TRBJ2-5; possible D gene TRBD1, 5 bases. The germline gives CDR1 SQVTM, CDR2 ANQGSEA. The CDR3 has 12 residues. Trimming took off 5 bases at V and 5 bases at J, with 12 bases between the two ends.

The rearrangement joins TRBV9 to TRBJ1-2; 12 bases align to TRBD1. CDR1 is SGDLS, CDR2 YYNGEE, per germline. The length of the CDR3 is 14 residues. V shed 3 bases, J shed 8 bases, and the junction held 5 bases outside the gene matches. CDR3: CASSGGTGGLGYTF. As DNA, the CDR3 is TGTGCCAGCAGCGGCGGGACAGGGGGCTTGGGCTACACCTTC.

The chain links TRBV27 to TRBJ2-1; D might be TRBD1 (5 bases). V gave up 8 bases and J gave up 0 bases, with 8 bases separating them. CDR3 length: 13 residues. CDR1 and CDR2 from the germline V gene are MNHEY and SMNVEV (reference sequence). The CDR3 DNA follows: TGTGCCAGCTGGACAAGCTCCTACAATGAGCAGTTCTTC. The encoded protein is CASWTSSYNEQFF.

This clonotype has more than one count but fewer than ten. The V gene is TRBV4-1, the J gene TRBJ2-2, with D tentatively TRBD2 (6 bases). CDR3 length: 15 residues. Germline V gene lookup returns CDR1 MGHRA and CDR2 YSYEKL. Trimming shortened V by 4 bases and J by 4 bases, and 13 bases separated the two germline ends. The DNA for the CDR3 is TGCGCCAGCAGCCCCCCTGGGGACTCCACCGGGGAGCTGTTTTTT. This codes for CASSPPGDSTGELFF.

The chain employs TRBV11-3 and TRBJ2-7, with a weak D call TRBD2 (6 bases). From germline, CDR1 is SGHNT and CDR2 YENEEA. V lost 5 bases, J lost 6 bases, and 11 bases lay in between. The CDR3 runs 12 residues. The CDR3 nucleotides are TGTGCCAGCAGCCTCGCGGGGACCGAGCAGTACTTC. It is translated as CASSLAGTEQYF.

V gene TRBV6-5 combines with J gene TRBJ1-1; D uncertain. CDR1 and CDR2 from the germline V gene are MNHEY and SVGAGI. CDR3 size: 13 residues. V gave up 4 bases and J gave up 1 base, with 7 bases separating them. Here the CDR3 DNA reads TGTGCCAGCAGTTCCCAGTGGAACACTGAAGCTTTCTTT. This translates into CASSSQWNTEAFF.

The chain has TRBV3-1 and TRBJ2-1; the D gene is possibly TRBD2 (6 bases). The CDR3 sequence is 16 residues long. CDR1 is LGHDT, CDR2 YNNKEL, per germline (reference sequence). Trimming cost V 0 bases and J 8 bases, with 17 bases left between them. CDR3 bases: TGTGCCAGCAGCCAAGAGGAGAGCGGGCGGGTCGATGAGCAGTTCTTC. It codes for CASSQEESGRVDEQFF.

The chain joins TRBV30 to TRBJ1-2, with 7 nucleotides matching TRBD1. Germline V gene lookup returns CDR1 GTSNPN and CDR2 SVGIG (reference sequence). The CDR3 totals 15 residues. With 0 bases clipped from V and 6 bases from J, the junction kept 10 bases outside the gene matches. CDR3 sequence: CAWSVDFSDRDGYTF. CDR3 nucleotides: TGTGCCTGGAGTGTCGATTTCTCTGACAGGGATGGCTACACCTTC. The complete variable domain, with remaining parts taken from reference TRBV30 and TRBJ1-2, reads SQTIHQWPATLVQPVGSPLSLECTVEGTSNPNLYWYRQAAGRGLQLLFYSVGIGQISSEVPQNLSASRPQDRQFILSSKKLLLSDSGFYLCAWSVDFSDRDGYTFGSGTRLTVV.

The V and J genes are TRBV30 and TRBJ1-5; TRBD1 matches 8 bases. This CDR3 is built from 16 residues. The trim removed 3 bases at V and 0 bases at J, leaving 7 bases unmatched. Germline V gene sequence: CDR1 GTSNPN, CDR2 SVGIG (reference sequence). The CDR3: CAWSHTTGDSNQPQHF. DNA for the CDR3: TGTGCCTGGAGCCACACGACAGGGGATAGCAATCAGCCCCAGCATTTT.

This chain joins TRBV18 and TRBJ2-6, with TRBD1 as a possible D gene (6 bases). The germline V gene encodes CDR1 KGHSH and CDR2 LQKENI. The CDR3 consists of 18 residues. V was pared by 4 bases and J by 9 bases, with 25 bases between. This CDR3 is CASSLNSWAQGFDNVLTF. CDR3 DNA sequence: TGTGCCAGCTCACTCAACTCTTGGGCACAGGGATTTGACAACGTCCTGACTTTC. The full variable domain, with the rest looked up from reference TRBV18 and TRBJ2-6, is NAGVMQNPRHLVRRRGQEARLRCSPMKGHSHVYWYRQLPEEGLKFMVYLQKENIIDESGMPKERFSAEFPKEGPSILRIQQVVRGDSAAYFCASSLNSWAQGFDNVLTFGAGSRLTVL.

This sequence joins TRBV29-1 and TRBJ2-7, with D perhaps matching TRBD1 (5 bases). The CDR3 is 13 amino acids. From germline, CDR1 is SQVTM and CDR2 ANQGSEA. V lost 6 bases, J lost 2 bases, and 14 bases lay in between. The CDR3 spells CSVLSGSPYEQYF. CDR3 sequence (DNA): TGCAGCGTATTATCAGGGTCCCCCTACGAGCAGTACTTC.

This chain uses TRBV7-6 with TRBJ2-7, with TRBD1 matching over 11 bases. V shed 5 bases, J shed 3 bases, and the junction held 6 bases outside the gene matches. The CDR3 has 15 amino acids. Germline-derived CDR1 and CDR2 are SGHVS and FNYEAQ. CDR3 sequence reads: CASSPTGTGGYEQYF. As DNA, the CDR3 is TGTGCCAGCAGCCCGACAGGGACAGGGGGCTACGAGCAGTACTTC.

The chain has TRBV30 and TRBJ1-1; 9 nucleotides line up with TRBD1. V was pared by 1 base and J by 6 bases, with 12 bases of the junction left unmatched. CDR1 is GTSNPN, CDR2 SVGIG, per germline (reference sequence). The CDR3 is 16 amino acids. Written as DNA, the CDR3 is TGTGCCTGGAGTGGAAAGGACAGGGGTTTATATGCTGAAGCTTTCTTT. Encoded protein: CAWSGKDRGLYAEAFF.

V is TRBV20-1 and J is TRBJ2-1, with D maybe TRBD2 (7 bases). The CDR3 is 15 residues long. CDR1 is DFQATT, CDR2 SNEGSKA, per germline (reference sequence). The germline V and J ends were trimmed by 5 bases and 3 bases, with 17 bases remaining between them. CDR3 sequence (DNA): TGCAGTGCTGCTGGTCCGGGGGGCAACTACAATGAGCAGTTCTTC. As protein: CSAAGPGGNYNEQFF.

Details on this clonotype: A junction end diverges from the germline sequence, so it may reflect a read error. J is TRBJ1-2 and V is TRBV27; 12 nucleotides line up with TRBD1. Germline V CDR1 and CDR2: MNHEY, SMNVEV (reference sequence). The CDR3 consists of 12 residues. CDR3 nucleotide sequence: TGTGCCAGCACAGGGACAGGGGGCGACTCCTCCTTC. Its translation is CASTGTGGDSSF.